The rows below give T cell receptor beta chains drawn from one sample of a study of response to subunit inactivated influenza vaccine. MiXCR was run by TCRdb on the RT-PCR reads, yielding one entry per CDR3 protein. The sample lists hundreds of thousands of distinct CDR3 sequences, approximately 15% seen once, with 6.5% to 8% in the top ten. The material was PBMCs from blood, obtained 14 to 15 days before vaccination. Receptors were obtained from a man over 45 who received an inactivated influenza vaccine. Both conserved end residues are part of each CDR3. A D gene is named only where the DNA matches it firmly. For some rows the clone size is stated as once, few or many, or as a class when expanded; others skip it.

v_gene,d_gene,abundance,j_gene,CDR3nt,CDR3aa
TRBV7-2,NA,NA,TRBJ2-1,TGTGCCAGCAGCTTAACCCATGTGCCCAATGAGCAGTTCTTC,CASSLTHVPNEQFF
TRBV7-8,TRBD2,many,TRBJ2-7,TGTGCCAGCAGCTTAGCGCGTTTGGGAGGGTCCTCCTACGAGCAGTACTTC,CASSLARLGGSSYEQYF
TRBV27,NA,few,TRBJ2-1,TGTGCCAGCAGTCCCACTCTAGGGCCTCGCAATGAGCAGTTCTTC,CASSPTLGPRNEQFF
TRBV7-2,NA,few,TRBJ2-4,TGTGCCAGCAGCTTTAGGGGGGGGCTGGACAAAAACATTCAGTACTTC,CASSFRGGLDKNIQYF
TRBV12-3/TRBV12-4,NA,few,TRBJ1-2,TGTGCCAGCAGTTTATACCGGAATGGCTACACCTTC,CASSLYRNGYTF
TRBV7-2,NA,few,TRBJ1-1,TGTGCCAGCAGCTTAGCCCGGACAGCCCCTGAAGCTTTCTTT,CASSLARTAPEAFF
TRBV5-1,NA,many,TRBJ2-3,TGCGCCAGCAGCCCCGGGACACCTAGCACAGATACGCAGTATTTT,CASSPGTPSTDTQYF
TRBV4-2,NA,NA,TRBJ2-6,TGTGCCAGCAGCCGTACAGGATTAAGCTCTGGGGCCAACGTCCTGACTTTC,CASSRTGLSSGANVLTF
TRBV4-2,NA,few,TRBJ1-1,TGTGCCAGCAGCCTCAGCACCCTGAACACTGAAGCTTTCTTT,CASSLSTLNTEAFF
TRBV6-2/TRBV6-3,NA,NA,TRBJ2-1,TGTGCCAGCAGTTACTTTATATGGGGATCTCTCAATGAGCAGTTCTTC,CASSYFIWGSLNEQFF
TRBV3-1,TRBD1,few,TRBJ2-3,TGTGCCAGCAGCCAACTATCGGGACAGGGGGCTAATGCGCAGTATTTT,CASSQLSGQGANAQYF